This T cell receptor beta chain is from a study of graft-versus-host responses after intestinal transplantation. V was pared by 6 bases and J by 2 bases, with 2 bases between. This CDR3 comprises 12 residues. Per germline, CDR1 WSHSY and CDR2 SAAADI. Profiling relied on immunoSEQ multiplex PCR, and the TCRdb table lists in-frame clones only, not all of them. The sample contains about 59,000 clones, roughly 93% of which appear only once. Details on this clone: Antigen specificity is unknown.

Broader study findings: In recipient marrow, GvH clones were found, and some appeared first in ileum or blood. When patients had graft-donor T cell macrochimerism, their allografts held high graft-versus-host to host-versus-graft clonal ratios.

The source is a human donor who was the organ donor for an intestinal transplant. J is TRBJ2-6 and V is TRBV10-2; D is unresolved. The source material was unstimulated CD4+ T cells sorted from spleen or lymph node cells, sampled before transplant. The CDR3 is CASSPGANVLTF. CDR3 in DNA: TGCGCCAGCAGCCCTGGGGCCAACGTCCTGACTTTC.